This T cell receptor beta chain was identified during a study of CD8+ T cells in alopecia areata. Study background: Among treated patients, oral tofacitinib was administered at 5 to 10 mg twice daily.

cDNA reverse transcribed from extracted RNA served as the sequencing template. TCRdb keeps only in-frame clones here, not all; method: immunoSEQ multiplex PCR. The sample has 140,000 to 150,000 clones; roughly 50% are singletons. The sample holds a few counts of this clone. Its antigen is unidentified. The CDR3 sequence is 14 residues long. Germline V gene sequence: CDR1 MNHNY, CDR2 SVGAGI (reference sequence). The V and J ends lost 5 bases and 3 bases respectively, with 11 bases between them. Notes on the study in general: Scalp specimens additionally yield sequences from normal skin's resident alphabeta T cells.

This chain uses TRBV6-6 with TRBJ1-5; D may be TRBD1 (5 bases). This receptor was identified in a human donor with alopecia areata. Sample: CD4+ T cells sorted from blood, taken at week 0. The CDR3 coding sequence is TGTGCCAGCAGTCCCGGGACCTCCAATCAGCCCCAGCATTTT. It encodes CASSPGTSNQPQHF.